The 24 T cell receptor beta chains below were found in one sample sequenced in a study of blood T cell repertoires in COVID-19. Method: immunoSEQ multiplex PCR; TCRdb's copy keeps in-frame clones and lacks some. This sample has fewer than 250,000 clones; roughly four fifths occur once, and the top ten carry approximately 4.5%. Sequenced: peripheral blood. The receptor set was obtained from a woman between 65 and 79 years old with acute or convalescent COVID-19.

CDR3 DNA sequence: TGTGCCAGCTGCTCCGGGGGGGGGAGTACTGAAGCTTTCTTT. Encoded protein: CASCSGGGSTEAFF. The chain recombines TRBV28 with TRBJ1-1; the D gene is possibly TRBD1 (5 bases). The V end was cut by 8 bases, the J end by 5 bases, with 18 bases between. The germline V gene has CDR1 MDHEN and CDR2 SYDVKM. The CDR3 is 14 residues long.

The chain recombines TRBV4-2 with TRBJ1-1; no definite D call. Trimming cost V 0 bases and J 8 bases, with 13 bases left between them. The CDR3 length is 14 residues. From germline, CDR1 is LGHNA and CDR2 YNFKEQ. The CDR3 DNA sequence: TGTGCCAGCAGCCAAGATCGGGGTTCGGGGGAAGCTTTCTTT. It is translated as CASSQDRGSGEAFF.

Here the CDR3 DNA reads TGTGCCAGCAGCTTAGAGATCCAGGGGGCTTCACCCCTCCACTTT. Translation gives CASSLEIQGASPLHF. V gene TRBV7-2 combines with J gene TRBJ1-6; 8 bases line up with TRBD1. The ends lost 1 base at V and 9 bases at J; junction bases unmatched: 5. The CDR3 spans 15 residues. From germline, CDR1 is SGHTA and CDR2 FQGNSA.

The chain carries TRBV3-1 (or the pseudogene TRBV3-2) and TRBJ2-3, with a tentative D call TRBD1 (5 bases). The germline CDR1 and CDR2 sequences are LGHDT and YNNKEL (reference sequence). V was clipped by 0 bases and J by 1 base, with 8 bases between them. The CDR3 is 15 residues long. In nucleotides, the CDR3 is TGTGCCAGCAGCCAAGACAGGGCCCGCACAGATACGCAGTATTTT. Its protein product is CASSQDRARTDTQYF.

About this clone: The same CDR3 arises from other DNA sequences in this sample as well. This sequence joins TRBV7-9 and TRBJ1-1; maybe TRBD1 (6 bases). The CDR3 has 14 amino acids. Germline-derived CDR1 and CDR2 are SEHNR and FQNEAQ (reference sequence). V was trimmed by 3 bases and J by 0 bases, leaving 8 bases between them. The CDR3 nucleotides are TGTGCCAGCAGCTTGGGACAATTGAACACTGAAGCTTTCTTT. It codes for CASSLGQLNTEAFF.

This clone came up once. This chain links TRBV6-5 with TRBJ2-3; D remains unclear. CDR1 MNHEY and CDR2 SVGAGI come from the germline V gene. The CDR3 contains 14 residues. V lost 8 bases and J 2 bases, leaving 14 bases between the germline ends. CDR3 DNA sequence: TGTGCCAGCCAGAGGAGTCCCTACACAGATACGCAGTATTTT. Protein: CASQRSPYTDTQYF.

This chain connects TRBV5-5 to TRBJ1-1; D unclear. Trimming left V 2 bases short and J 4 bases short, with 9 bases between. Germline values: CDR1 SGHKS, CDR2 YYEKEE (reference sequence). The CDR3 totals 13 residues. The CDR3 is CASSLYTTTEAFF. DNA for the CDR3: TGTGCCAGCAGCTTATATACTACCACTGAAGCTTTCTTT.

The V gene is TRBV19, the J gene TRBJ2-2; 10 positions match TRBD1. The CDR3 has 16 residues. Germline V gene data show CDR1 as LNHDA and CDR2 as SQIVND (reference sequence). V lost 2 bases to trimming and J lost 4 bases; unmatched junction nucleotides: 4. CDR3: CASSITRTGGTGELFF. CDR3 bases: TGTGCCAGTAGTATAACCCGGACAGGGGGCACCGGGGAGCTGTTTTTT.

This chain joins TRBV5-4 and TRBJ1-2; TRBD1 aligns across 8 bases. CDR3 length: 16 residues. After removal of 2 bases from V and 3 bases from J, the junction contained 9 bases not matched to a gene. Germline loops: CDR1 SGHNT, CDR2 YYREEE (reference sequence). The CDR3 DNA reads as TGTGCCAGCAGCTTACAAGTTCAGGGGGCTGACTATGGCTACACCTTC. It specifies CASSLQVQGADYGYTF. Based on the CDR3 plus reference TRBV5-4 and TRBJ1-2, the full variable domain is ETGVTQSPTHLIKTRGQQVTLRCSSQSGHNTVSWYQQALGQGPQFIFQYYREEENGRGNFPPRFSGLQFPNYSSELNVNALELDDSALYLCASSLQVQGADYGYTFGSGTRLTVV.

V gene TRBV6-2 or TRBV6-3 combines with J gene TRBJ1-5, with D tentatively TRBD1 (5 bases). The V and J ends lost 4 bases and 6 bases respectively, with 13 bases between them. Germline assignment: CDR1 MNHEY and CDR2 SVGEGT. CDR3 size: 14 residues. This CDR3 is CASSWTYSTQPQHF. CDR3 DNA sequence: TGTGCCAGCAGTTGGACATACTCCACTCAGCCCCAGCATTTT.

V usage is TRBV7-9 and J usage is TRBJ2-7, with TRBD1 matching 7 bases. With 4 bases clipped from V and 6 bases from J, the junction kept 3 bases outside the gene matches. This CDR3 has 12 amino acids. The V gene's germline CDR1 is SEHNR and CDR2 FQNEAQ (reference sequence). CDR3 sequence reads: CASSYPGGEQYF. In DNA form, the CDR3 reads TGTGCCAGCAGCTACCCAGGGGGCGAGCAGTACTTC.

This clone was picked up a small number of times. The chain employs TRBV3-1 (or the pseudogene TRBV3-2) and TRBJ2-7, with 7 positions matching TRBD1. The CDR3 length is 16 residues. Trimming took 4 bases from V and 0 from J; bases not matched to a gene: 9. Germline CDR1 reads LGHDT; CDR2 reads YNNKEL (reference sequence). CDR3 DNA sequence: TGTGCCAGCAGCCGTAGACCGACAGGGTTCTCCTACGAGCAGTACTTC. Protein product: CASSRRPTGFSYEQYF.

The chain joins TRBV5-1 to TRBJ1-3; D remains unclear. This CDR3 has 15 amino acids. Germline loops: CDR1 SGHRS, CDR2 YFSETQ. Deletions cut 4 bases from V and 0 bases from J, with 11 bases between. For the CDR3, the DNA is TGCGCCAGCAGCGAGTCCTTTAACTCTGGAAACACCATATATTTT. Its translation is CASSESFNSGNTIYF.

V usage is TRBV28 and J usage is TRBJ1-2, with a tentative D call TRBD1 (6 bases). The CDR3 sequence is 15 residues long. V gave up 6 bases and J gave up 4 bases, with 18 bases separating them. CDR1 and CDR2 (germline): MDHEN, SYDVKM. The CDR3 DNA reads as TGTGCCAGCAGCAATACTATGGGGACATCCTATGGCTACACCTTC. It encodes CASSNTMGTSYGYTF.

The chain combines TRBV14 with TRBJ1-2, with D unresolved. The ends were cut back, 1 base at V and 2 bases at J, with 5 bases in the middle. CDR1 is SGHDN, CDR2 FVKESK, per germline. The CDR3 has 13 residues. The CDR3 reads CASSQGVNYGYTF. CDR3 in DNA: TGTGCCAGCAGCCAAGGAGTCAACTATGGCTACACCTTC.

This sequence joins TRBV7-9 and TRBJ2-5, with 9 positions matching TRBD1. J was trimmed by 5 bases and V by 4 bases; bases with no gene match: 5. CDR3 length equals 14 residues. Germline-derived CDR1 and CDR2 are SEHNR and FQNEAQ (reference sequence). The chain's CDR3 is CASSSTGGVETQYF. In DNA form, the CDR3 reads TGTGCCAGCAGCTCGACAGGGGGTGTGGAGACCCAGTACTTC. The full variable domain, in which reference TRBV7-9 and TRBJ2-5 provide the parts outside the CDR3, is DTGVSQNPRHKITKRGQNVTFRCDPISEHNRLYWYRQTLGQGPEFLTYFQNEAQLEKSRLLSDRFSAERPKGSFSTLEIQRTEQGDSAMYLCASSSTGGVETQYFGPGTRLLVL.

Regarding this clone: Other DNA sequences within the sample encode an identical CDR3. The V and J genes are TRBV19 and TRBJ2-1; possible D gene TRBD1, 7 bases. The V gene lost 5 bases and the J gene lost 2 bases, with 13 bases spanning the gap. The CDR3 sequence is 15 residues long. Germline assignment: CDR1 LNHDA and CDR2 SQIVND (reference sequence). This chain's CDR3 is CASSSEGATYNEQFF. CDR3 in DNA: TGTGCCAGTAGTTCGGAGGGGGCCACCTACAATGAGCAGTTCTTC. Using reference TRBV19 and TRBJ2-1 for the parts outside the CDR3, the full variable domain is DGGITQSPKYLFRKEGQNVTLSCEQNLNHDAMYWYRQDPGQGLRLIYYSQIVNDFQKGDIAEGYSVSREKKESFPLTVTSAQKNPTAFYLCASSSEGATYNEQFFGPGTRLTVL.

The rearrangement links TRBV6-5 to TRBJ2-2; D is perhaps TRBD1 (6 bases). Germline V gene lookup returns CDR1 MNHEY and CDR2 SVGAGI. The germline V and J ends were trimmed by 4 bases and 1 base, with 10 bases remaining between them. The CDR3 loop spans 15 amino acids. CDR3 protein: CASSWVTGNTGELFF. The CDR3 DNA is TGTGCCAGCAGTTGGGTGACAGGGAACACCGGGGAGCTGTTTTTT.

This sequence joins TRBV4-3 and TRBJ1-5; 9 bases are shared with TRBD1. This CDR3 has 15 residues. Germline values: CDR1 LGHNA, CDR2 YSLEER. Trimming at V came to 9 bases and at J to 0 bases, leaving 6 bases not matched to a gene. The CDR3 here is CASSEGQGSNQPQHF. CDR3 nucleotide sequence: TGCGCCAGTTCCGAGGGACAGGGTAGCAATCAGCCCCAGCATTTT.

The chain has TRBV14 and TRBJ1-6, with D perhaps matching TRBD1 (5 bases). Germline assignment: CDR1 SGHDN and CDR2 FVKESK. V lost 3 bases, J lost 7 bases, and 16 bases lay in between. The CDR3 spans 16 residues. In DNA form, the CDR3 reads TGTGCCAGCAGCCAGGGGGGAGGACGGATAAATTCACCCCTCCACTTT. Translation: CASSQGGGRINSPLHF.

The V call is TRBV5-1, the J call TRBJ2-7; D perhaps matches TRBD1 (6 bases). The CDR3 length is 15 residues. V was clipped by 3 bases and J by 3 bases, with 16 bases between them. Per germline, CDR1 SGHRS and CDR2 YFSETQ. In nucleotides, the CDR3 is TGCGCCAGCAGCTCGGCGGCAGGGGCCTACTACGAGCAGTACTTC. Translated: CASSSAAGAYYEQYF. The full variable domain, completed using reference TRBV5-1 and TRBJ2-7, is KAGVTQTPRYLIKTRGQQVTLSCSPISGHRSVSWYQQTPGQGLQFLFEYFSETQRNKGNFPGRFSGRQFSNSRSEMNVSTLELGDSALYLCASSSAAGAYYEQYFGPGTRLTVT.

This clone was detected a few times. This chain uses TRBV7-2 with TRBJ1-1, with no clear D. CDR1 SGHTA and CDR2 FQGNSA come from the germline V gene. Deletions cut 1 base from V and 2 bases from J, with 5 bases between. This CDR3 has 13 amino acids. The CDR3 spells CASSLERNTEAFF. For the CDR3, the DNA is TGTGCCAGCAGCTTAGAGAGAAACACTGAAGCTTTCTTT.

The genes are TRBV29-1 and TRBJ2-7; 8 bases are a match to TRBD1. This CDR3 has 15 residues. Per germline, CDR1 SQVTM and CDR2 ANQGSEA. V dropped 4 bases and J dropped 3; count of bases not matched to a gene: 11. CDR3 region: CSVGETGAILYEQYF. The CDR3 nucleotides read TGCAGCGTTGGAGAGACAGGGGCGATCCTCTACGAGCAGTACTTC.

The rearrangement links TRBV16 to TRBJ2-7; 8 bases map to TRBD2. With 0 bases clipped from V and 5 bases from J, the junction kept 9 bases outside the gene matches. This CDR3 contains 16 residues. Looked up from germline, CDR1 is KGHSY and CDR2 is FQNENV. The chain's CDR3 is CASSQSRGGPSNEQYF. The CDR3 DNA follows: TGTGCCAGCAGCCAATCCCGGGGGGGGCCAAGCAACGAGCAGTACTTC.